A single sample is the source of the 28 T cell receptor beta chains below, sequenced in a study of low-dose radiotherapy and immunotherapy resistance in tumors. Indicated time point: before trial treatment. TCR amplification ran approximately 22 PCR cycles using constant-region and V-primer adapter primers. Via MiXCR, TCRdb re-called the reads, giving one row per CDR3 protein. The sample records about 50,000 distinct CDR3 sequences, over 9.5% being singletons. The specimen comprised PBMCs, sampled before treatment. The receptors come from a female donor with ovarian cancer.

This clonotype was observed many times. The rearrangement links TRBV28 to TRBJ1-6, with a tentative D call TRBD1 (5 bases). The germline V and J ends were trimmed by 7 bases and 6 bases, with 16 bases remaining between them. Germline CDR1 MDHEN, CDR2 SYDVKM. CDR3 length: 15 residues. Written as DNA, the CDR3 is TGTGCCAGCACCGCAGCCAGGGCGGGTAATTCACCCCTCCACTTT. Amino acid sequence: CASTAARAGNSPLHF.

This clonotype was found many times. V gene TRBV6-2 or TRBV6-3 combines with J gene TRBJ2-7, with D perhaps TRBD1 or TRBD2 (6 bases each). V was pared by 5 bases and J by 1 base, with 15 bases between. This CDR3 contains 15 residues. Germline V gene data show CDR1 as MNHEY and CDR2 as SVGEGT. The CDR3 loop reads CASSVGSGASYEQYF. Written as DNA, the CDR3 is TGTGCCAGCAGTGTGGGCTCGGGGGCATCCTACGAGCAGTACTTC.

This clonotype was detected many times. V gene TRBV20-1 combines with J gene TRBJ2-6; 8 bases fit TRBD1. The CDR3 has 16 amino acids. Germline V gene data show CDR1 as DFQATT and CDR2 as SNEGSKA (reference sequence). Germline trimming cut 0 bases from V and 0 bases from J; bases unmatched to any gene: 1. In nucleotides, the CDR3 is TGCAGTGCTAGAGATACAGGGGGCTCTGGGGCCAACGTCCTGACTTTC. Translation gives CSARDTGGSGANVLTF.

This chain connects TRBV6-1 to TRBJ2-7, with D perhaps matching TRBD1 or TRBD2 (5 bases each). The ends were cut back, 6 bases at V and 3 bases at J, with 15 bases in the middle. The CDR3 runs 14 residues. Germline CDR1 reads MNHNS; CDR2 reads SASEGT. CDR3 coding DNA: TGTGCCAGCAGGGGGGTCGGACTCTACTACGAGCAGTACTTC. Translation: CASRGVGLYYEQYF.

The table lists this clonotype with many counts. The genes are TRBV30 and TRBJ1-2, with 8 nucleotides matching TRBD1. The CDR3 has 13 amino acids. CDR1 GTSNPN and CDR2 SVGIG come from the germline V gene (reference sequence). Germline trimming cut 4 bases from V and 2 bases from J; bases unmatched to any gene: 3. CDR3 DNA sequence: TGTGCCTGGAATGCAGGGGGCAACTATGGCTACACCTTC. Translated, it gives CAWNAGGNYGYTF. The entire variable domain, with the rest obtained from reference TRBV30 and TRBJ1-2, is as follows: SQTIHQWPATLVQPVGSPLSLECTVEGTSNPNLYWYRQAAGRGLQLLFYSVGIGQISSEVPQNLSASRPQDRQFILSSKKLLLSDSGFYLCAWNAGGNYGYTFGSGTRLTVV.

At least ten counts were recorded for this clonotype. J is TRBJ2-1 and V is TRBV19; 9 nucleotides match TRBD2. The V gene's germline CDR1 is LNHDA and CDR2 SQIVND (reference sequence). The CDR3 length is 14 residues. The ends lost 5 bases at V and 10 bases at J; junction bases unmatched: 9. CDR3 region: CASSDLAGVGEQFF. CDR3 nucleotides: TGTGCCAGTAGTGACTTAGCGGGAGTCGGGGAGCAGTTCTTC.

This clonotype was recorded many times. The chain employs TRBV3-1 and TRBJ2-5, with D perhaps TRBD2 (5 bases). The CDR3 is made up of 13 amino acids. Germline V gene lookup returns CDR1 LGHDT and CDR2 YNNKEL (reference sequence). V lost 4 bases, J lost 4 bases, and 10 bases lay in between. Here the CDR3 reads CASSPGVLETQYF. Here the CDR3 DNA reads TGTGCCAGCAGCCCCGGGGTACTAGAGACCCAGTACTTC.

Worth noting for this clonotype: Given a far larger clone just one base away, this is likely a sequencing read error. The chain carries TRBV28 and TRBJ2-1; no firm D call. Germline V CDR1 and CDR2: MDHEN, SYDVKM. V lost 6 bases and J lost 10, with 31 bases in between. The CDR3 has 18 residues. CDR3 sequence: CASSTEVQRSLSSYEQFF. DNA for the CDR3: TGTGCCAGCAGCACCGAAGTCCAACGGAGCCTGAGCTCCTACGAGCAGTTCTTC.

The CDR3 DNA sequence: TGTGCCAGCAGCTTAGGAGAGGGGGGCTACGAGCAGTACTTC. This translates into CASSLGEGGYEQYF. This rearrangement joins TRBV5-6 to TRBJ2-7, with D perhaps assigned TRBD1 or TRBD2 (6 bases each). The germline CDR1 and CDR2 sequences are SGHDT and YYEEEE. The CDR3 totals 14 residues. The V end was cut by 2 bases, the J end by 3 bases, with 12 bases between.

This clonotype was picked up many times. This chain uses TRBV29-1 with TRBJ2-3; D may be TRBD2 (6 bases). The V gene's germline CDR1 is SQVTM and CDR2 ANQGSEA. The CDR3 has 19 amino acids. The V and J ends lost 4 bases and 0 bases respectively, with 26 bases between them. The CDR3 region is CSVAPVGSGGTLSTDTQYF. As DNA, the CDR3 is TGCAGCGTTGCCCCGGTGGGTAGCGGAGGGACCCTTAGCACAGATACGCAGTATTTT.

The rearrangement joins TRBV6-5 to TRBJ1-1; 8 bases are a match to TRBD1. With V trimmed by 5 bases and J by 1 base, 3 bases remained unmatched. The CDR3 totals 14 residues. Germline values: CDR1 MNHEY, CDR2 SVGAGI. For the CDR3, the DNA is TGTGCCAGCAGTAGGGACAGGCGGAACACTGAAGCTTTCTTT. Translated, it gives CASSRDRRNTEAFF.

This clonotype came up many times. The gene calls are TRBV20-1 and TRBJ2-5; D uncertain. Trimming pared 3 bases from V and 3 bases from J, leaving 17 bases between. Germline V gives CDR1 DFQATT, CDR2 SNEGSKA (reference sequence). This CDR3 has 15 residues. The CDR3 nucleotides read TGCAGTGCTAGTTCGGCAGAACGATTAAAAGAGACCCAGTACTTC. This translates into CSASSAERLKETQYF.

The DNA of the CDR3 is TGTGCCAGCAGCGTAGACTATAATTCACCCCTCCACTTT. Encoded protein: CASSVDYNSPLHF. The chain recombines TRBV9 with TRBJ1-6; D is undetermined. The CDR3 runs 13 residues. V dropped 0 bases and J dropped 3 bases, with 1 base sitting between them. Per the germline V gene, CDR1 is SGDLS and CDR2 is YYNGEE.

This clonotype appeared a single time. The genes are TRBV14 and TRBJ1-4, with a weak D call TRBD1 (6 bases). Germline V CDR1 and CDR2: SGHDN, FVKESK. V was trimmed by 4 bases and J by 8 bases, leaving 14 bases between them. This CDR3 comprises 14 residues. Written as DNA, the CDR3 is TGTGCCAGCAGCCCCCGGGGGGCGGGGGAAAAACTGTTTTTT. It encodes CASSPRGAGEKLFF.

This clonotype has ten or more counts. The CDR3 reads CASSLTYEQYF. DNA of the CDR3: TGTGCTAGTTCCCTTACCTACGAGCAGTACTTC. The rearrangement links TRBV12-5 to TRBJ2-7; D uncertain. The germline V gene encodes CDR1 LGHNT and CDR2 FRNRAP. This CDR3 comprises 11 residues. The germline V and J ends were trimmed by 8 bases and 2 bases, with 7 bases remaining between them.

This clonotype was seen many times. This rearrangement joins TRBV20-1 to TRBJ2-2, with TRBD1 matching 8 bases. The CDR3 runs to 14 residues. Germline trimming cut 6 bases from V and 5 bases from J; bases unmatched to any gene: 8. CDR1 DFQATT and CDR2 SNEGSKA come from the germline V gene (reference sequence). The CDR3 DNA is TGCAGTGCCACCGGGACAGGCGGGACCGGGGAGCTGTTTTTT. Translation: CSATGTGGTGELFF.

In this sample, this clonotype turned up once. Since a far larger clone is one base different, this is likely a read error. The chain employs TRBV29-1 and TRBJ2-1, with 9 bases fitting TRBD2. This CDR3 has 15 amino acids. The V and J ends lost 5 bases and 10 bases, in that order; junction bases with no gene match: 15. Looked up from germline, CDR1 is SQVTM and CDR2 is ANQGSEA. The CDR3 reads CSVPPLAGAEGEQFF. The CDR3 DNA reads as TGCAGCGTTCCCCCCTTAGCGGGAGCCGAAGGCGAGCAGTTCTTC.

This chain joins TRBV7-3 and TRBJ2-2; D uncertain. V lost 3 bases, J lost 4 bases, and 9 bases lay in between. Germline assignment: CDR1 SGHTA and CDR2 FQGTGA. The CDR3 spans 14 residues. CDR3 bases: TGTGCCAGCAGCTTGCTCGGACGCACCGGGGAGCTGTTTTTT. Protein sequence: CASSLLGRTGELFF.

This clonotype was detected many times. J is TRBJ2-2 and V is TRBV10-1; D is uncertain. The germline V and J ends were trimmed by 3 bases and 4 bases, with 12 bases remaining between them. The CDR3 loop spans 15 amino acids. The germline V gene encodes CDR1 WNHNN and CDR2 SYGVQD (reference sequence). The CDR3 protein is CASSDPERRTGELFF. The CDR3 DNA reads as TGCGCCAGCAGTGACCCCGAACGGCGCACCGGGGAGCTGTTTTTT.

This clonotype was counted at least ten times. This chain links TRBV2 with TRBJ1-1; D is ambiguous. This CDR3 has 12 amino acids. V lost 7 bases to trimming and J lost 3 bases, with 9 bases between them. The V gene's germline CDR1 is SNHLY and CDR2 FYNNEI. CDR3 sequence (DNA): TGTGCCAGCACCGCCCTTGACACTGAAGCTTTCTTT. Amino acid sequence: CASTALDTEAFF. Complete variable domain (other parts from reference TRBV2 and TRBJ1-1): EPEVTQTPSHQVTQMGQEVILRCVPISNHLYFYWYRQILGQKVEFLVSFYNNEISEKSEIFDDQFSVERPDGSNFTLKIRSTKLEDSAMYFCASTALDTEAFFGQGTRLTVV.

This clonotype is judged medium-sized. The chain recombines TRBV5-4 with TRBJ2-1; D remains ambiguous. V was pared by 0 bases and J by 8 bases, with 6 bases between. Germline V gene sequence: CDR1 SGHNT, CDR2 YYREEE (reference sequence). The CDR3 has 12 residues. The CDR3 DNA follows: TGTGCCAGCAGCTTGGAAGTGGATGAGCAGTTCTTC. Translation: CASSLEVDEQFF. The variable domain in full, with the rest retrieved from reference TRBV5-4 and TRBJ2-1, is ETGVTQSPTHLIKTRGQQVTLRCSSQSGHNTVSWYQQALGQGPQFIFQYYREEENGRGNFPPRFSGLQFPNYSSELNVNALELDDSALYLCASSLEVDEQFFGPGTRLTVL.

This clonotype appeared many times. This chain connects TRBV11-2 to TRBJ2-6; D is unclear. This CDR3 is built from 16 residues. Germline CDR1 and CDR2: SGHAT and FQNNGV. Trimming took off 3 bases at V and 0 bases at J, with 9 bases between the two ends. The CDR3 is CASSFVSGSGANVLTF. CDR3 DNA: TGTGCCAGCAGCTTCGTTTCAGGCTCTGGGGCCAACGTCCTGACTTTC.

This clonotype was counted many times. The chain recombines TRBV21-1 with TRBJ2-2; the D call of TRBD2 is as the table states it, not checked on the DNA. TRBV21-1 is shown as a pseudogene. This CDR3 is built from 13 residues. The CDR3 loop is CASTPLCPGELFF. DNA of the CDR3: TGTGCCAGCACCCCGCTCTGCCCCGGGGAGCTGTTTTTT.

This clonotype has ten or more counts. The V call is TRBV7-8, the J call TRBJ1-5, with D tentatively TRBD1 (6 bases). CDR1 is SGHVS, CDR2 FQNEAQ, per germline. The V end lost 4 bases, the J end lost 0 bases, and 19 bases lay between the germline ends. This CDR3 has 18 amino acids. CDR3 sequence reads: CASSYTDLGGYSNQPQHF. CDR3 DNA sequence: TGTGCCAGCAGCTACACAGACCTGGGGGGCTATAGCAATCAGCCCCAGCATTTT.

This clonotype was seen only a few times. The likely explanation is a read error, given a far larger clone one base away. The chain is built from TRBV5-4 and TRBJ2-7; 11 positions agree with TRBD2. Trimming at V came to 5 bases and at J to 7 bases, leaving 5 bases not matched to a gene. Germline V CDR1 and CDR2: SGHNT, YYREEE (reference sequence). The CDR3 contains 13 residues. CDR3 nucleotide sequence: TGTGCCAGCAGTCCTAGCGGGAGGAATGAGCAGTACTTC. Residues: CASSPSGRNEQYF.

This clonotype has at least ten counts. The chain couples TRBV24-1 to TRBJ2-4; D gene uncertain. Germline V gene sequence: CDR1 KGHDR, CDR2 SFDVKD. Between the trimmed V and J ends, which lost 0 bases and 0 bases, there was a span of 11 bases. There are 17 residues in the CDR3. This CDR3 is CATSDLRSSIAKNIQYF. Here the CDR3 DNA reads TGTGCCACCAGTGATTTGAGGTCATCCATAGCCAAAAACATTCAGTACTTC.

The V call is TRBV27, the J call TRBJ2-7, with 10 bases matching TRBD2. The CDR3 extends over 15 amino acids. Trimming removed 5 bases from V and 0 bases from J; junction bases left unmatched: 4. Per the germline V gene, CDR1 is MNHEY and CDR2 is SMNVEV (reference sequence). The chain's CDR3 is CASSPSGSYSYEQYF. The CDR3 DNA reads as TGTGCCAGCAGTCCTAGCGGGAGCTACTCCTACGAGCAGTACTTC.

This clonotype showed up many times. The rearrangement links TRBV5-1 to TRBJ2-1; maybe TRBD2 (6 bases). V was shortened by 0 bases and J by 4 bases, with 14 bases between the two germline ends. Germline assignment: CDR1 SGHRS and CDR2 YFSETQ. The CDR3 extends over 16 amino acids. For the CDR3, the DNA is TGCGCCAGCAGCTTGGGGGGGGTCGGGGTATACAATGAGCAGTTCTTC. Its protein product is CASSLGGVGVYNEQFF. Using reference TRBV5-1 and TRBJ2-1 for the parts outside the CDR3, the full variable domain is KAGVTQTPRYLIKTRGQQVTLSCSPISGHRSVSWYQQTPGQGLQFLFEYFSETQRNKGNFPGRFSGRQFSNSRSEMNVSTLELGDSALYLCASSLGGVGVYNEQFFGPGTRLTVL.